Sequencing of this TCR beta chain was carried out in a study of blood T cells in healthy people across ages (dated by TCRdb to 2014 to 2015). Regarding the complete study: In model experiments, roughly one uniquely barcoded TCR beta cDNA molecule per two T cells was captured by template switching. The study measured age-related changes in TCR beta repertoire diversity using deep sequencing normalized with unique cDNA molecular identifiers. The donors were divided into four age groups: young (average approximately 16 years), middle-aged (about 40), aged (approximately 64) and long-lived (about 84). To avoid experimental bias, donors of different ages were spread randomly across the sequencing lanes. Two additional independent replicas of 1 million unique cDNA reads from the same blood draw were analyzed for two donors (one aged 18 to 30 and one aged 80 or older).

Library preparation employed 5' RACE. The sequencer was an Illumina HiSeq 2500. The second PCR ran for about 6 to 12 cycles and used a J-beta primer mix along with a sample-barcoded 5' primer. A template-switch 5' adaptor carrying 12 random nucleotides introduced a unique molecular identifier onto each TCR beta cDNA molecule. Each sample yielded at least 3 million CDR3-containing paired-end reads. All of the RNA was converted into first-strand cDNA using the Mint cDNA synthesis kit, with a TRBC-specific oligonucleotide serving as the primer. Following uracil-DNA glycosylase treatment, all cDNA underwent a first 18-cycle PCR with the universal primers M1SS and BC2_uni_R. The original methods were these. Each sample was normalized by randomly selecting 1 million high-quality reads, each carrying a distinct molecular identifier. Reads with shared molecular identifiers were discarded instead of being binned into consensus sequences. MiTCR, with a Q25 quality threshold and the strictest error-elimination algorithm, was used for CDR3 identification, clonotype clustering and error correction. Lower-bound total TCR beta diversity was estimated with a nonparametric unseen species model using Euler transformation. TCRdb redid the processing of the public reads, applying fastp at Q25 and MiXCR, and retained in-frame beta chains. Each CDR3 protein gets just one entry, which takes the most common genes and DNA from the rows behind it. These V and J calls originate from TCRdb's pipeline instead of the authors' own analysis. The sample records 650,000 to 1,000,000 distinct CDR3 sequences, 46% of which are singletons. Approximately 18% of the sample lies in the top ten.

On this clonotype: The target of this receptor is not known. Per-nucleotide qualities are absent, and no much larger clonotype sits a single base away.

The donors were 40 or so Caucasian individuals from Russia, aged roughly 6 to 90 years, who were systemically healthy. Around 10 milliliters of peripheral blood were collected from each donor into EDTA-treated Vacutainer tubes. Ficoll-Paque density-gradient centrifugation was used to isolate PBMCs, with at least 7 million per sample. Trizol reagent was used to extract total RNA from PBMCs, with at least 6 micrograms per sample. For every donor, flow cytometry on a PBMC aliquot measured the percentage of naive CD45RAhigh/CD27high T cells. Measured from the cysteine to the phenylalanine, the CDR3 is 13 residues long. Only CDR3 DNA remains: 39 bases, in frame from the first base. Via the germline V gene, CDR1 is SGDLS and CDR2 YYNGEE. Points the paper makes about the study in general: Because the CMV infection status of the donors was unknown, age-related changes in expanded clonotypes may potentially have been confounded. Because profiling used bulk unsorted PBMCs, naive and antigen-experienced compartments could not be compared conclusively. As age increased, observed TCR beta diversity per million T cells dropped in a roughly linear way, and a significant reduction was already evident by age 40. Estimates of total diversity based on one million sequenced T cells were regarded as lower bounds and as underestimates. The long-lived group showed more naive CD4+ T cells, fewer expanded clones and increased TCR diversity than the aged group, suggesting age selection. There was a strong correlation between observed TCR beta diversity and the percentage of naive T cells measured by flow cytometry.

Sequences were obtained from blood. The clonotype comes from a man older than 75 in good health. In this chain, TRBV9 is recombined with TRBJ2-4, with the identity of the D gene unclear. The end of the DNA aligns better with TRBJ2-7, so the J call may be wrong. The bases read TGTGCCAGCAGCACAAGACCGCTCTACGAGCAGTACTTC. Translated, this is CASSTRPLYEQYF.